The 30 T cell receptor beta chains given below trace back to one sample, sequenced in a study of OX40 agonist ivuxolimab in advanced cancers. Profiled with immunoSEQ multiplex PCR; TCRdb holds only in-frame clones, not every one. This table holds tens of thousands of clones, about 91% found once. This sample comprised CD4+ or CD8+ T cells sorted from blood, obtained in a trial of the OX40 agonist ivuxolimab. The receptors originated from an adult with an advanced solid tumor such as melanoma, head and neck, liver or kidney cancer.

The CDR3 coding sequence is TGCGCCAGCAGCCTTCAGCCGACCTACAATGAGCAGTTCTTC. Translation gives CASSLQPTYNEQFF. The chain joins TRBV5-1 to TRBJ2-1; D not resolved. With 4 bases removed from V and 2 bases from J, the gap between germline ends came to 10 bases. Per the germline V gene, CDR1 is SGHRS and CDR2 is YFSETQ. There are 14 residues in the CDR3.

V usage is TRBV4-2 and J usage is TRBJ2-1; 9 bases fit TRBD2. This CDR3 region has 18 residues. V shed 1 base and J 4 bases; nucleotides not matched to a gene: 11. CDR1 LGHNA and CDR2 YNFKEQ come from the germline V gene. The CDR3 DNA follows: TGTGCCAGCAGCCAAGCGCTAGCGGGGCCGGGGATATACAATGAGCAGTTCTTC. It is translated as CASSQALAGPGIYNEQFF.

This clone is medium-sized within its sample. The CDR3 bases are TGTGCCTGGAGTATACAGCGGAACACTGAAGCTTTCTTT. Protein product: CAWSIQRNTEAFF. This chain joins TRBV30 and TRBJ1-1; D gene unclear. CDR1 and CDR2 (germline): GTSNPN, SVGIG (reference sequence). V gave up 2 bases and J gave up 1 base, with 8 bases separating them. This CDR3 has 13 residues.

The chain is built from TRBV19 and TRBJ1-5, with a weak D call TRBD1 (6 bases). The ends were cut back, 6 bases at V and 4 bases at J, with 10 bases in the middle. Germline CDR1 is LNHDA and CDR2 is SQIVND (reference sequence). CDR3 length: 13 amino acids. As DNA, the CDR3 is TGTGCCAGTAGAAAGGACAGAAATCAGCCCCAGCATTTT. It translates to CASRKDRNQPQHF.

This chain connects TRBV6-5 to TRBJ2-7, with a weak D call TRBD2 (5 bases). The CDR3 runs to 14 residues. V was pared by 6 bases and J by 2 bases, with 14 bases between. CDR1 MNHEY and CDR2 SVGAGI come from the germline V gene. As DNA, the CDR3 is TGTGCCAGCAGAAACCCGGGATACCCCTACGAGCAGTACTTC. Its protein product is CASRNPGYPYEQYF.

The chain carries TRBV28 and TRBJ2-7; the match to TRBD2 covers 10 bases. Germline-derived CDR1 and CDR2 are MDHEN and SYDVKM. With 6 bases clipped from V and 4 bases from J, the junction kept 6 bases outside the gene matches. The CDR3 is made up of 14 amino acids. The CDR3 DNA reads as TGTGCCAGCAGGCTAGCGGGAGTAAGGTACGAGCAGTACTTC. Translating it yields CASRLAGVRYEQYF. Complete variable domain (other parts from reference TRBV28 and TRBJ2-7): DVKVTQSSRYLVKRTGEKVFLECVQDMDHENMFWYRQDPGLGLRLIYFSYDVKMKEKGDIPEGYSVSREKKERFSLILESASTNQTSMYLCASRLAGVRYEQYFGPGTRLTVT.

This chain links TRBV5-4 with TRBJ2-2; no definite D call. V was trimmed by 8 bases and J by 5 bases, leaving 13 bases between them. Germline values: CDR1 SGHNT, CDR2 YYREEE (reference sequence). The CDR3 runs to 13 residues. This chain's CDR3 is CASCSDLTGELFF. As DNA, the CDR3 is TGTGCCAGTTGCTCCGATCTGACCGGGGAGCTGTTTTTT.

The chain has TRBV30 and TRBJ2-7; D possibly corresponds to TRBD2 (6 bases). The CDR3 consists of 12 residues. The ends were cut back, 6 bases at V and 3 bases at J, with 12 bases in the middle. In germline, CDR1 is GTSNPN, CDR2 SVGIG (reference sequence). CDR3 in amino acids: CACSRTIYEQYF. The CDR3 coding sequence is TGTGCCTGTTCTCGGACTATCTACGAGCAGTACTTC.

This chain links TRBV5-1 with TRBJ1-2; 7 nucleotides align to TRBD1. Per germline, CDR1 SGHRS and CDR2 YFSETQ. Trimming at V came to 5 bases and at J to 4 bases, leaving 8 bases not matched to a gene. CDR3 length: 14 residues. CDR3 loop: CASRTTGAAYGYTF. The DNA of the CDR3 is TGCGCCAGCAGGACCACAGGGGCAGCCTATGGCTACACCTTC. Combining the CDR3 with reference TRBV5-1 and TRBJ1-2 gives the whole variable domain KAGVTQTPRYLIKTRGQQVTLSCSPISGHRSVSWYQQTPGQGLQFLFEYFSETQRNKGNFPGRFSGRQFSNSRSEMNVSTLELGDSALYLCASRTTGAAYGYTFGSGTRLTVV.

This sequence joins TRBV7-9 and TRBJ2-1, with unresolved D. The germline V gene encodes CDR1 SEHNR and CDR2 FQNEAQ (reference sequence). The CDR3 extends over 12 amino acids. Deletions cut 5 bases from V and 5 bases from J, with 7 bases between. CDR3 DNA: TGTGCCAGCAGCCCTCGGGACAATGAGCAGTTCTTC. Translated, it gives CASSPRDNEQFF.

J is TRBJ1-5 and V is TRBV28; no clear D gene. The CDR3 spans 13 residues. V lost 4 bases to trimming and J lost 4 bases, with 8 bases between them. CDR1 MDHEN and CDR2 SYDVKM come from the germline V gene. The CDR3 loop reads CASSWGGNQPQHF. The CDR3 bases are TGTGCCAGCAGTTGGGGAGGGAATCAGCCCCAGCATTTT.

The gene calls are TRBV4-1 and TRBJ2-3, with D perhaps matching TRBD2 (6 bases). This CDR3 spans 16 amino acids. Germline V gene lookup returns CDR1 MGHRA and CDR2 YSYEKL. With 0 bases removed from V and 7 bases from J, the gap between germline ends came to 17 bases. The CDR3 sequence: CASSQDFSGSGYTQYF. The CDR3 DNA reads TGCGCCAGCAGCCAAGATTTTTCCGGGAGTGGATATACGCAGTATTTT.

This clone has a handful of counts. The chain recombines TRBV9 with TRBJ1-2; no clear D. Trimming left V 0 bases short and J 8 bases short, with 8 bases between. The CDR3 is 12 residues long. Germline CDR1 SGDLS, CDR2 YYNGEE. CDR3 bases: TGTGCCAGCAGCGTAGGAGGTGCCGGCTACACCTTC. Translating gives CASSVGGAGYTF.

The gene calls are TRBV19 and TRBJ1-5, with D tentatively TRBD1 (6 bases). This CDR3 is built from 15 residues. CDR1 is LNHDA, CDR2 SQIVND, per germline (reference sequence). The V and J ends lost 4 bases and 3 bases respectively, with 13 bases between them. CDR3 in amino acids: CASSKGTGNNQPQHF. Written as DNA, the CDR3 is TGTGCCAGTAGTAAGGGAACAGGGAACAATCAGCCCCAGCATTTT.

The chain combines TRBV18 with TRBJ2-7; D perhaps matches TRBD2 (6 bases). Per the germline V gene, CDR1 is KGHSH and CDR2 is LQKENI. Deletions cut 3 bases from V and 0 bases from J, with 12 bases between. The CDR3 loop spans 15 amino acids. CDR3 DNA sequence: TGTGCCAGCTCACCGGGACTTACGAGCTCCTACGAGCAGTACTTC. This gives the protein CASSPGLTSSYEQYF.

This chain links TRBV2 with TRBJ1-1, with D possibly being TRBD1 (6 bases). Between the trimmed V and J ends, which lost 1 base and 1 base, there was a span of 7 bases. The germline CDR1 and CDR2 sequences are SNHLY and FYNNEI. This CDR3 region has 14 residues. CDR3 amino acids: CASSEGTENTEAFF. CDR3 bases: TGTGCCAGCAGTGAAGGGACAGAGAACACTGAAGCTTTCTTT.

This rearrangement joins TRBV5-1 to TRBJ2-7; D gene uncertain. CDR1 is SGHRS, CDR2 YFSETQ, per germline. The CDR3 contains 12 residues. The V end lost 2 bases, the J end lost 3 bases, and 6 bases lay between the germline ends. The CDR3 DNA is TGCGCCAGCAGCTTAACCATCTACGAGCAGTACTTC. This codes for CASSLTIYEQYF.

A word on this clone: Other DNA sequences within the sample encode an identical CDR3. V is TRBV19 and J is TRBJ2-3; D is tentatively TRBD1 or TRBD2 (5 bases each). The V gene's germline CDR1 is LNHDA and CDR2 SQIVND (reference sequence). The V end lost 2 bases, the J end lost 6 bases, and 12 bases lay between the germline ends. This CDR3 has 14 residues. CDR3 coding DNA: TGTGCCAGTAGTATATATCAAGGGACGGATACGCAGTATTTT. It translates to CASSIYQGTDTQYF.

The chain is built from TRBV7-2 and TRBJ2-1; no firm D call. V was pared by 1 base and J by 5 bases, with 9 bases between. CDR1 is SGHTA and CDR2 is FQGNSA in the germline V gene. The CDR3 is 14 amino acids. Here the CDR3 DNA reads TGTGCCAGCAGCTTAGGGGCTCAAAACAATGAGCAGTTCTTC. Protein product: CASSLGAQNNEQFF.

The chain has TRBV29-1 and TRBJ1-1; weak D call: TRBD1 (6 bases). CDR1 is SQVTM and CDR2 is ANQGSEA in the germline V gene. CDR3 size: 14 residues. The V end lost 3 bases, the J end lost 2 bases, and 13 bases lay between the germline ends. The CDR3 is CSVDRTAGNTEAFF. CDR3 coding DNA: TGCAGCGTTGACCGGACAGCGGGAAACACTGAAGCTTTCTTT.

This CDR3 reads CASLLSRGNTGELFF. The CDR3 bases are TGTGCCAGCCTTCTCAGCAGGGGAAACACCGGGGAGCTGTTTTTT. V and J are TRBV6-1 and TRBJ2-2; possible D gene TRBD1, 6 bases. The V gene lost 8 bases and the J gene lost 2 bases, with 15 bases spanning the gap. Germline CDR1 is MNHNS and CDR2 is SASEGT. The CDR3 consists of 15 residues.

Comments on this clone: Germline is not matched at one junction end, which may reflect a read error. The chain joins TRBV7-7 to TRBJ1-1; TRBD1 aligns across 9 bases. Per germline, CDR1 SSHAT and CDR2 FNYEAQ (reference sequence). The CDR3 runs 18 residues. The CDR3 DNA sequence: TGTGCTAGCAGCTTAGGCGCCTCGGGACAGGGACCGAACACTGAAGCTTTCTTT. It specifies CASSLGASGQGPNTEAFF.

The chain combines TRBV10-2 with TRBJ1-2; 8 positions agree with TRBD1. V shed 4 bases, J shed 0 bases, and the junction held 4 bases outside the gene matches. CDR1 is WSHSY and CDR2 is SAAADI in the germline V gene. This CDR3 is built from 15 residues. The CDR3 DNA sequence: TGCGCCAGCAGTGCAGGGGGCCAAGCTAACTATGGCTACACCTTC. Translation: CASSAGGQANYGYTF.

The chain uses TRBV7-2 and TRBJ2-1; TRBD2 aligns across 8 bases. V gave up 2 bases and J gave up 4 bases; unmatched junction bases: 7. This CDR3 spans 16 amino acids. Germline loops: CDR1 SGHTA, CDR2 FQGNSA. CDR3 sequence: CASSLQAAGGYNEQFF. DNA for the CDR3: TGTGCCAGCAGCTTACAGGCTGCGGGAGGATACAATGAGCAGTTCTTC.

The chain has TRBV6-5 and TRBJ1-2; possibly TRBD1 for D (5 bases). The V gene's germline CDR1 is MNHEY and CDR2 SVGAGI. Deletions cut 6 bases from V and 8 bases from J, with 13 bases between. CDR3 length: 12 amino acids. The CDR3 loop is CASRPVGTGYTF. CDR3 coding DNA: TGTGCCAGCAGGCCCGTGGGGACCGGCTACACCTTC.

CDR3 residues: CASSLDTSGTTDTQYF. DNA for the CDR3: TGCGCCAGCAGCTTGGATACTAGCGGGACCACAGATACGCAGTATTTT. The chain is built from TRBV5-1 and TRBJ2-3; 10 bases are a match to TRBD2. The CDR3 is 16 amino acids. Trimming at V came to 0 bases and at J to 2 bases, leaving 3 bases not matched to a gene. Germline V gives CDR1 SGHRS, CDR2 YFSETQ. The variable domain in full, completed from reference TRBV5-1 and TRBJ2-3, reads KAGVTQTPRYLIKTRGQQVTLSCSPISGHRSVSWYQQTPGQGLQFLFEYFSETQRNKGNFPGRFSGRQFSNSRSEMNVSTLELGDSALYLCASSLDTSGTTDTQYFGPGTRLTVL.

In the case of this clone: The same CDR3 is also encoded by other DNA sequences in this sample. The chain links TRBV2 to TRBJ2-7; 7 bases fit TRBD1. V shed 4 bases and J 3 bases; nucleotides not matched to a gene: 0. Germline V lookup: CDR1 SNHLY, CDR2 FYNNEI. The CDR3 consists of 12 residues. In DNA, the CDR3 is TGTGCCAGCAGTGGACAGGGCTACGAGCAGTACTTC. It yields the protein CASSGQGYEQYF.

The CDR3 spells CATSRGAGGRYGYTF. The CDR3 DNA follows: TGTGCTACAAGTCGGGGGGCAGGGGGTCGCTATGGCTACACCTTC. The rearrangement uses TRBV27 and TRBJ1-2; TRBD1 agrees at 7 bases. Germline CDR1 and CDR2: MNHEY and SMNVEV (reference sequence). This CDR3 has 15 amino acids.

This clone has only one observation. This sequence joins TRBV11-2 and TRBJ2-1; 8 bases map to TRBD2. Germline CDR1 and CDR2: SGHAT and FQNNGV. This CDR3 is 17 amino acids long. V shed 0 bases and J 0 bases; nucleotides not matched to a gene: 4. This CDR3 reads CASSLDASGSSYNEQFF. The DNA of the CDR3 is TGTGCCAGCAGCTTAGATGCGAGCGGGAGCTCCTACAATGAGCAGTTCTTC.

The chain is built from TRBV18 and TRBJ2-1, with a tentative D call TRBD2 (5 bases). In germline, CDR1 is KGHSH, CDR2 LQKENI. V was cut by 3 bases and J by 7 bases, with 10 bases left in between. CDR3 length: 13 amino acids. CDR3 in DNA: TGTGCCAGCTCACCTTCAGGCGGGAATGAGCAGTTCTTC. Protein sequence: CASSPSGGNEQFF.